This TCR beta chain was found in a study of human T cells and chemical hapten exposure. Study as a whole: A patient group, mainly female, showed alopecia areata, totalis or universalis. Overall study results and limits: Higher patch test scores went with higher counts of PT1 expanded TCRs. Clustering by CDR3 similarity yielded significantly more large clusters from expanded TCRs than controls. DPC sensitization left the count of TCRs above 1 in 1000 unchanged.

Time point reported: patch test 1, 2 weeks after DPC sensitization. Treatment defined: therapeutic diphenylcyclopropenone sensitization with weekly scalp DPC. The CDR3 sequence is 14 residues long. Between the trimmed V and J ends, which lost 6 bases and 2 bases, there was a span of 13 bases. TCRdb reprocessed the RACE reads via MiXCR and lists one record per CDR3 protein. The profile shows a few hundred thousand distinct CDR3 sequences, 4% to 5.5% of them singletons. This clonotype was detected many times. Its antigen is not identified. Sequences were derived from whole blood, sampled in connection with sensitization to the hapten diphenylcyclopropenone (DPC). The chain couples TRBV12-3 or TRBV12-4 to TRBJ2-5; no reliable D call. The source is a woman between 50 and 59 years old with alopecia areata. Some clones in this sample may be carry-over from other donors' samples. CDR3 sequence: CASRKQNTQETQYF. CDR3 nucleotide sequence: TGTGCCAGCAGGAAACAAAATACACAAGAGACCCAGTACTTC.